This T cell receptor (beta chain) originates from a study of cytomegalovirus exposure and HLA in healthy donors. Whole-study findings and limits: Trimming of TCR beta V- and J-genes showed a link, identified in a later analysis, to a missense DCLRE1C variant. In presence/absence analyses, roughly uniform sequencing depth across donors was assumed.

Amplification used 60 Vbeta primers and 13 Jbeta primers. Sequencing was performed with immunoSEQ multiplex PCR; in TCRdb, only in-frame clones are kept and a portion is missing. The profile shows hundreds of thousands of clones, roughly 80% of them singletons. The CDR3 extends over 17 amino acids. The germline V gene encodes CDR1 MDHEN and CDR2 SYDVKM. V was clipped by 5 bases and J by 4 bases, with 21 bases between them. Comment on this clone: Its antigen is unknown.

The TCR sequence derives from a man younger than 40 in good health and CMV-seronegative. This rearrangement joins TRBV28 to TRBJ1-5; tentative D call: TRBD1 (5 bases). Specimen: PBMCs. The CDR3, as DNA: TGTGCCAGCAGTGCGGGACGGGATAGAGGTAGAAATCAGCCCCAGCATTTT. This translates into CASSAGRDRGRNQPQHF.